The 16 T cell receptor beta chains listed next were all sequenced from one sample in a study of T cells after yellow fever vaccination. TCRdb reanalysed the 5' RACE reads using MiXCR and keeps one entry per CDR3 protein. The sample holds under 300,000 distinct CDR3 sequences, about an eighth seen once. The sequencing here drew on CD4+ T cells sorted from PBMCs, taken 45 days after the yellow fever booster vaccination. The receptors shown here come from a man aged 25-45 years who received the YFV17D yellow fever vaccine.

The sample holds a few counts of this clonotype. V gene TRBV20-1 combines with J gene TRBJ1-5; weak D call: TRBD1 (6 bases). Germline V gene sequence: CDR1 DFQATT, CDR2 SNEGSKA (reference sequence). The CDR3 runs 12 residues. Deletions cut 4 bases from V and 4 bases from J, with 8 bases between. The CDR3 loop reads CSATDRNQPQHF. CDR3 sequence (DNA): TGCAGTGCTACCGACAGGAATCAGCCCCAGCATTTT.

For the CDR3, the DNA is TGCAGCGTCCAGATGACAGGGAGCTATGGCTACACCTTC. Translated: CSVQMTGSYGYTF. The chain combines TRBV29-1 with TRBJ1-2, with 7 bases lining up with TRBD1. The trim removed 6 bases at V and 4 bases at J, leaving 8 bases unmatched. The CDR3 length is 13 residues. Germline CDR1 SQVTM, CDR2 ANQGSEA.

This sequence joins TRBV15 and TRBJ1-2; D is unresolved. Germline V CDR1 and CDR2: LNHNV, YYDKDF (reference sequence). The CDR3 spans 16 residues. Trimming removed 1 base at V and 0 bases at J, with 12 bases between. The CDR3: CATSRGSGPTNYGYTF. CDR3 sequence (DNA): TGTGCCACCAGCAGAGGATCGGGCCCTACTAACTATGGCTACACCTTC.

This clonotype was counted between two and nine times. This chain uses TRBV10-2 with TRBJ1-1; TRBD1 matches at 8 bases. This CDR3 is 14 amino acids long. Germline CDR1 and CDR2: WSHSY and SAAADI. J lost 5 bases, V lost 6 bases, and 8 bases had no gene match. The CDR3 nucleotides read TGCGCCAGCAGCCTAACAGGGGGGGAAACTGAAGCTTTCTTT. This translates into CASSLTGGETEAFF.

The V call is TRBV24-1, the J call TRBJ2-1; 9 bases match TRBD1. Trimming cost V 4 bases and J 4 bases; bases outside gene matches: 4. The CDR3 spans 15 residues. Germline values: CDR1 KGHDR, CDR2 SFDVKD. CDR3 sequence reads: CATSEGTGQYNEQFF. Written as DNA, the CDR3 is TGTGCCACCAGTGAAGGGACAGGGCAATACAATGAGCAGTTCTTC.

The chain recombines TRBV15 with TRBJ2-3; D gene unclear. The germline V and J ends were trimmed by 0 bases and 2 bases, with 21 bases remaining between them. The germline V gene encodes CDR1 LNHNV and CDR2 YYDKDF (reference sequence). This CDR3 is built from 19 residues. DNA of the CDR3: TGTGCCACCAGCAGAGATCCCCGAGACGGCGTTTGGGCCACAGATACGCAGTATTTT. This gives the protein CATSRDPRDGVWATDTQYF.

This clonotype was observed a handful of times. The chain has TRBV7-2 and TRBJ1-1; possibly TRBD1 for D (5 bases). Germline V CDR1 and CDR2: SGHTA, FQGNSA. Deletions cut 8 bases from V and 0 bases from J, with 13 bases between. The CDR3 extends over 14 amino acids. In DNA, the CDR3 is TGTGCCAGCGAATTTAACAGGATGAACACTGAAGCTTTCTTT. Translating gives CASEFNRMNTEAFF.

The rearrangement joins TRBV29-1 to TRBJ2-1, with a possible D match to TRBD2 (5 bases). V gave up 3 bases and J gave up 8 bases, with 14 bases separating them. The CDR3 covers 13 residues. CDR1 and CDR2 (germline): SQVTM, ANQGSEA. The CDR3 region has the DNA TGCAGCGTTGAGAGGGCCCGTGGCTATGAGCAGTTCTTC. It specifies CSVERARGYEQFF.

This clonotype occurred a few times. The rearrangement links TRBV7-9 to TRBJ1-1, with TRBD1 matching 10 bases. The junction had 6 bases not matched to a gene; V was cut back by 4 bases and J by 1 base. Germline V lookup: CDR1 SEHNR, CDR2 FQNEAQ (reference sequence). The length of the CDR3 is 16 residues. The CDR3, as DNA: TGTGCCAGCAGCTGGGGACAGGGGAATGGGAACACTGAAGCTTTCTTT. Protein product: CASSWGQGNGNTEAFF. Full variable domain (remainder filled in from reference TRBV7-9 and TRBJ1-1): DTGVSQNPRHKITKRGQNVTFRCDPISEHNRLYWYRQTLGQGPEFLTYFQNEAQLEKSRLLSDRFSAERPKGSFSTLEIQRTEQGDSAMYLCASSWGQGNGNTEAFFGQGTRLTVV.

This clonotype turned up a few times. The chain carries TRBV20-1 and TRBJ1-5; 9 bases are a match to TRBD1. With 6 bases clipped from V and 5 bases from J, the junction kept 8 bases outside the gene matches. The CDR3 is 14 residues long. CDR1 and CDR2 from the germline V gene are DFQATT and SNEGSKA (reference sequence). CDR3 nucleotide sequence: TGCAGTGCGACAACAGGGGGCGTCTATCAGCCCCAGCATTTT. This translates into CSATTGGVYQPQHF.

The genes are TRBV6-5 and TRBJ2-1; 7 bases agree with TRBD1. CDR3 length equals 16 residues. Trimming took 0 bases from V and 3 from J; bases not matched to a gene: 5. Germline CDR1 is MNHEY and CDR2 is SVGAGI. The CDR3: CASSYSTGNFYNEQFF. The CDR3 DNA is TGTGCCAGCAGTTACTCGACAGGGAATTTCTACAATGAGCAGTTCTTC.

The chain employs TRBV6-2 or TRBV6-3 and TRBJ2-1; D is possibly TRBD1 or TRBD2 (5 bases each). Germline CDR1 reads MNHEY; CDR2 reads SVGEGT. The CDR3 sequence is 15 residues long. The V end was cut by 6 bases, the J end by 5 bases, with 17 bases between. The CDR3 nucleotides are TGTGCCAGCAGGATTCCGGGACCGGCTCACAATGAGCAGTTCTTC. This codes for CASRIPGPAHNEQFF.

The chain couples TRBV5-4 to TRBJ1-4, with D possibly matching TRBD1 (5 bases). With 4 bases removed from V and 2 bases from J, the gap between germline ends came to 12 bases. Per the germline V gene, CDR1 is SGHNT and CDR2 is YYREEE (reference sequence). The CDR3 extends over 15 amino acids. CDR3 loop: CASSPDGGTNEKLFF. The CDR3 DNA reads as TGTGCCAGCAGCCCCGATGGGGGGACTAATGAAAAACTGTTTTTT.

This clonotype was seen at least ten times. The chain links TRBV29-1 to TRBJ2-7; 7 bases are shared with TRBD2. J lost 1 base, V lost 6 bases, and 3 bases had no gene match. The CDR3 has 12 residues. Germline CDR1 SQVTM, CDR2 ANQGSEA. The CDR3 DNA reads TGCAGCGTGGGGGGACTATCCTACGAGCAGTACTTC. Its protein is CSVGGLSYEQYF.

The V and J genes are TRBV29-1 and TRBJ2-3; no firm D call. The ends were cut back, 8 bases at V and 0 bases at J, with 9 bases in the middle. The V gene's germline CDR1 is SQVTM and CDR2 ANQGSEA. The CDR3 loop spans 12 amino acids. The CDR3 is CSTRPSTDTQYF. CDR3 bases: TGCAGCACAAGACCTAGCACAGATACGCAGTATTTT.

V is TRBV5-1 and J is TRBJ2-3; D perhaps matches TRBD1 (6 bases). The CDR3 runs 14 residues. Germline values: CDR1 SGHRS, CDR2 YFSETQ. Trimming cost V 0 bases and J 4 bases, with 9 bases left between them. The CDR3 DNA reads as TGCGCCAGCAGCTTGGGGACAGAAGCAGATACGCAGTATTTT. Translating it yields CASSLGTEADTQYF.